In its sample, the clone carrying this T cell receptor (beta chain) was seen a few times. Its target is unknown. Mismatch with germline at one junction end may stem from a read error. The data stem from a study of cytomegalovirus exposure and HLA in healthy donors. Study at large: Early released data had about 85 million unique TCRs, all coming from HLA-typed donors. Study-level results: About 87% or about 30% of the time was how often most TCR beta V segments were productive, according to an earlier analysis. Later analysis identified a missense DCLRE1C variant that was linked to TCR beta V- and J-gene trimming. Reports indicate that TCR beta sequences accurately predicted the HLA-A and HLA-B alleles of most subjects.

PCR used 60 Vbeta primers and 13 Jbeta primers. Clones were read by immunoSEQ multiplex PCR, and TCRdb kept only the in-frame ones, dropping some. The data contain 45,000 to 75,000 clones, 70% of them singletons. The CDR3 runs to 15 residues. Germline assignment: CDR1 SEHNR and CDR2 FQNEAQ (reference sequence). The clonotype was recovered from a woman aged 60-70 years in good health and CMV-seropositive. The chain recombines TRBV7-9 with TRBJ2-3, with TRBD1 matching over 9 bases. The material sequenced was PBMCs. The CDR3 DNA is TGTTCCAGCAGCTTAGGACAGGGGAGCACAGATACGCAGTATTTT. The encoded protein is CSSSLGQGSTDTQYF.